The present T cell receptor (beta chain) was sequenced within a study of CD8 T cells in Susac syndrome. Turning to this clonotype: Antigen specificity is unknown.

Study conclusions and caveats: Susac syndrome CD8+ repertoires were clonally expanded, most strongly in CD8+ TEMRA cells. Regarding the TCR sequencing and HLA analysis, the study admitted that a relatively small number of individuals were involved.

Reverse transcription of 0.5 to 1 ug RNA was performed with random hexamers. The CDR3 of TCR beta was amplified by immunoSEQ multiplex PCR across 54 Vbeta and 13 Jbeta. Each CDR3 protein gets one entry after TCRdb re-called the immunoSEQ multiplex PCR reads with MiXCR. The sample carries 100,000 to 150,000 distinct CDR3 sequences, around 95% recorded once. CDR1 DFQATT and CDR2 SNEGSKA come from the germline V gene (reference sequence). The V end was cut by 6 bases, the J end by 0 bases, with 12 bases between. CDR3 length: 14 residues. The receptor was derived from a human donor with Susac syndrome. The source material was CD8+ T cells from PBMCs. J is TRBJ2-1 and V is TRBV20-1, with a weak D call TRBD1 (5 bases). The CDR3 nucleotides read TGCAGTGCCAGGGCGGACGACTCCTACAATGAGCAGTTCTTC. Translation: CSARADDSYNEQFF.